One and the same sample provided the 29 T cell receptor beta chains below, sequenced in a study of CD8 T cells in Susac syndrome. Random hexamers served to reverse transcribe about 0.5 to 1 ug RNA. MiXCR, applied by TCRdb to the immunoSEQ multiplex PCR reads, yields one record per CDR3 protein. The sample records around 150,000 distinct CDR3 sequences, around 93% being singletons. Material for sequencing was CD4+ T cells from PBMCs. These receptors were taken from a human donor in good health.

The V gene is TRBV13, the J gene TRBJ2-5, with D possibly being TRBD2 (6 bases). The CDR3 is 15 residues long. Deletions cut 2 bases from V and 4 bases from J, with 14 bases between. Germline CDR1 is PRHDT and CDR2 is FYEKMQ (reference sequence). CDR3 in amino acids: CASSLRGDGGETQYF. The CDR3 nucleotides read TGTGCCAGCAGCTTACGCGGGGACGGAGGAGAGACCCAGTACTTC.

CDR3 in amino acids: CASSTGEDTDTQYF. The CDR3 DNA reads TGCGCCAGCTCGACAGGGGAAGACACAGATACGCAGTATTTT. V gene TRBV5-1 combines with J gene TRBJ2-3; 8 bases are a match to TRBD1. Germline values: CDR1 SGHRS, CDR2 YFSETQ. The junction had 6 bases not matched to a gene; V was cut back by 7 bases and J by 2 bases. CDR3 size: 14 residues.

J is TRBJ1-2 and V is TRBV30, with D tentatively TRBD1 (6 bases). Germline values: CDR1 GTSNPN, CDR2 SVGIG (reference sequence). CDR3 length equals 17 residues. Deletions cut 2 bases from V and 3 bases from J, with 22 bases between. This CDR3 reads CAWSFLDSSRYHYGYTF. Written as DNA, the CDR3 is TGTGCCTGGAGTTTCTTGGACAGCTCGAGGTATCACTATGGCTACACCTTC.

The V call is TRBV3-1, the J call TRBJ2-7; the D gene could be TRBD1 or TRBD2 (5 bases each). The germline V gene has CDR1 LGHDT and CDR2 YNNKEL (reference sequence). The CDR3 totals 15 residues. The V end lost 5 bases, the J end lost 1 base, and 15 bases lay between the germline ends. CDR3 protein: CASSFNPGPSYEQYF. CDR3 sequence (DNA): TGTGCCAGCAGCTTCAACCCGGGACCTTCCTACGAGCAGTACTTC.

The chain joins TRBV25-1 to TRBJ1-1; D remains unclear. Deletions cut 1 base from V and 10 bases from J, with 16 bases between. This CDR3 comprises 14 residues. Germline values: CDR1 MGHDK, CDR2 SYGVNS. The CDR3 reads CASSESPGGSIAFF. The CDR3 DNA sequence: TGTGCCAGCAGTGAATCTCCAGGAGGGTCGATAGCTTTCTTT.

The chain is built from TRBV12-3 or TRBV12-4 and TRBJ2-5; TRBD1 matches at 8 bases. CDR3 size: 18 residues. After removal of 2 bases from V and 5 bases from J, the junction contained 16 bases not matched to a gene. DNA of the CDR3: TGTGCCAGCAGTTTACCCCGACAGGGGTTAGGAGGGATGGAGACCCAGTACTTC. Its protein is CASSLPRQGLGGMETQYF.

CDR3 sequence: CASSYSTAARQPQHF. The CDR3 DNA reads as TGTGCCAGCAGTTACTCGACGGCAGCCAGGCAGCCCCAGCATTTT. The chain employs TRBV6-5 and TRBJ1-5; D is ambiguous. The germline V gene encodes CDR1 MNHEY and CDR2 SVGAGI. V was shortened by 0 bases and J by 7 bases, with 13 bases between the two germline ends. The CDR3 totals 15 residues.

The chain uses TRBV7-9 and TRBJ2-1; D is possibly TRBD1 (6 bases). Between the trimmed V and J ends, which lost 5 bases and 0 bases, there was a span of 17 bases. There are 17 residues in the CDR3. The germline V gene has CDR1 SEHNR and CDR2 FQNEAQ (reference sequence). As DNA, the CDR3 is TGTGCCAGCAGCCCGGACAGTCTAACTAGCTCCTACAATGAGCAGTTCTTC. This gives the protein CASSPDSLTSSYNEQFF.

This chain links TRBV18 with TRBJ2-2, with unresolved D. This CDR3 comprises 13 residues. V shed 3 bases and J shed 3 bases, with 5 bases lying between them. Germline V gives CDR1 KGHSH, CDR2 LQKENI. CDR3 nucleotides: TGTGCCAGCTCACCCATCCACACCGGGGAGCTGTTTTTT. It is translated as CASSPIHTGELFF.

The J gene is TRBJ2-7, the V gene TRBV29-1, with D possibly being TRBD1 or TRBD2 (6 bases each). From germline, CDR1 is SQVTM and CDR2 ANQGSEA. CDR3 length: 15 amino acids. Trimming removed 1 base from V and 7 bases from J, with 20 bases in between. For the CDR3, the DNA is TGCAGCGTTGAAGGACTTGCGGGACATGTGGATGAGCAGTACTTC. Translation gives CSVEGLAGHVDEQYF.

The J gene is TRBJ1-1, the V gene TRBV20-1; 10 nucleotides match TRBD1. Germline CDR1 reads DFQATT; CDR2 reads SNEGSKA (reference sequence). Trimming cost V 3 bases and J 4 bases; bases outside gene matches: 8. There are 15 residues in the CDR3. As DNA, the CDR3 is TGCAGTGCTAGCGGTGACAGGGGGCGCGGCACTGAAGCTTTCTTT. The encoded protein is CSASGDRGRGTEAFF.

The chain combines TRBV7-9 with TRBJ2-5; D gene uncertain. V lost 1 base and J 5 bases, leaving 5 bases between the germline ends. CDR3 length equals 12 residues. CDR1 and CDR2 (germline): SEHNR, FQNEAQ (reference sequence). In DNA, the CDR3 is TGTGCCAGCAGCTTAGGGGTGGAGACCCAGTACTTC. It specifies CASSLGVETQYF.

DNA of the CDR3: TGCAGTGCTAGGCTCGCTAGTCGGTACGAGCAGTACTTC. It translates to CSARLASRYEQYF. This chain joins TRBV20-1 and TRBJ2-7; no firm D call. The CDR3 is made up of 13 amino acids. Trimming took off 3 bases at V and 4 bases at J, with 13 bases between the two ends. In germline, CDR1 is DFQATT, CDR2 SNEGSKA (reference sequence).

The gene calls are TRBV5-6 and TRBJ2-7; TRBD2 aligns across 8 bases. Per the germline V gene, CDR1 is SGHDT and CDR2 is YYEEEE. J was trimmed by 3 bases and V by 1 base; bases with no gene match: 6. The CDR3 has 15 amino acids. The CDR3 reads CASSLLGGGFYEQYF. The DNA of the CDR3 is TGTGCCAGCAGCTTGCTCGGGGGGGGATTCTACGAGCAGTACTTC.

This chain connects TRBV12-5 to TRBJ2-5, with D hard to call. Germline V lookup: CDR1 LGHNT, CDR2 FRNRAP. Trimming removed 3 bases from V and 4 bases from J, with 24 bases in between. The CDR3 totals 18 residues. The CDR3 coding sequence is TGTGCTAGTGGTTTCATTGGGCAGGCCATTCCGGATGGAGAGACCCAGTACTTC. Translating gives CASGFIGQAIPDGETQYF. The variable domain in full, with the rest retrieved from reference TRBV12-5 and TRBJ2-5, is DARVTQTPRHKVTEMGQEVTMRCQPILGHNTVFWYRQTMMQGLELLAYFRNRAPLDDSGMPKDRFSAEMPDATLATLKIQPSEPRDSAVYFCASGFIGQAIPDGETQYFGPGTRLLVL.

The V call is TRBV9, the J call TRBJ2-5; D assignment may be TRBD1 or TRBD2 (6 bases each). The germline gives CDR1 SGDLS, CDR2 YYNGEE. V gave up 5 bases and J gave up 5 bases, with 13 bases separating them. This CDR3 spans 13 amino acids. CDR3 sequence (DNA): TGTGCCAGCAGTTTTCCGGGGGCTGAGACCCAGTACTTC. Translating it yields CASSFPGAETQYF. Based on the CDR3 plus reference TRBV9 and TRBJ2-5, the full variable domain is DSGVTQTPKHLITATGQRVTLRCSPRSGDLSVYWYQQSLDQGLQFLIQYYNGEERAKGNILERFSAQQFPDLHSELNLSSLELGDSALYFCASSFPGAETQYFGPGTRLLVL.

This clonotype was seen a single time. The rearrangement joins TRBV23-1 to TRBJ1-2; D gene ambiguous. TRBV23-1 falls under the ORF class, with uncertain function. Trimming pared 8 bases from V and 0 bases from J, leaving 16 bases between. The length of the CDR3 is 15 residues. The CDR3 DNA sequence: TGCGCCAGCGGGCGGGAAGGGTGGGCTAACTATGGCTACACCTTC. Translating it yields CASGREGWANYGYTF.

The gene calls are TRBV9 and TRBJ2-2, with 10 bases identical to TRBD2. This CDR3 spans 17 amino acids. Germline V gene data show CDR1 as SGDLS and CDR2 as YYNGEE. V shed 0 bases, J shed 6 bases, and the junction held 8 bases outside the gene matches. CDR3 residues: CASSVGVSGGASGELFF. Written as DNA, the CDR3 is TGTGCCAGCAGCGTAGGTGTCAGCGGGGGGGCGTCCGGGGAGCTGTTTTTT.

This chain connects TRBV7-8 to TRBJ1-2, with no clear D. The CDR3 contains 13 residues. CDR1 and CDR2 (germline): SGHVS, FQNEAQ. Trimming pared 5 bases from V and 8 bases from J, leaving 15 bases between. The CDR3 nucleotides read TGTGCCAGCAGCCCGCCGGGTAATATCGGCTACACCTTC. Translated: CASSPPGNIGYTF.

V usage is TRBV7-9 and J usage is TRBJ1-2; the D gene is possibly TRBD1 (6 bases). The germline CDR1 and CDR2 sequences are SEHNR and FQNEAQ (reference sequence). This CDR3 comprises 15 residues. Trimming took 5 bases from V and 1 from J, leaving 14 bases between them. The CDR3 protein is CASSPWGAGNYGYTF. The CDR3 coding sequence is TGTGCCAGCAGCCCGTGGGGGGCCGGTAACTATGGCTACACCTTC.

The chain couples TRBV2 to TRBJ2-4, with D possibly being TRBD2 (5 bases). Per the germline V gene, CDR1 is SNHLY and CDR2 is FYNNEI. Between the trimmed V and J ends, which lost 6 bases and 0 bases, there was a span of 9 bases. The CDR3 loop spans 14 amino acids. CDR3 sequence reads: CASRSGLAKNIQYF. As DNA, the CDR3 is TGTGCCAGCAGGTCGGGGTTAGCCAAAAACATTCAGTACTTC.

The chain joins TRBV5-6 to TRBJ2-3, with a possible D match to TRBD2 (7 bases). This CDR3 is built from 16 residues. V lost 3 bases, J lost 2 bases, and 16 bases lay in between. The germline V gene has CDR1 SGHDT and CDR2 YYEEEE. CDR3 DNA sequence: TGTGCCAGCAGCTCTGAGGGGGGGTTCAACACAGATACGCAGTATTTT. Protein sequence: CASSSEGGFNTDTQYF.

The CDR3, as DNA: TGCAGTGCTAGAATGCTAGCGGCGAACACCGGGGAGCTGTTTTTT. Its protein is CSARMLAANTGELFF. This sequence joins TRBV20-1 and TRBJ2-2, with 7 bases identical to TRBD2. Germline V gene data show CDR1 as DFQATT and CDR2 as SNEGSKA (reference sequence). This CDR3 is 15 amino acids long. V shed 2 bases, J shed 0 bases, and the junction held 3 bases outside the gene matches.

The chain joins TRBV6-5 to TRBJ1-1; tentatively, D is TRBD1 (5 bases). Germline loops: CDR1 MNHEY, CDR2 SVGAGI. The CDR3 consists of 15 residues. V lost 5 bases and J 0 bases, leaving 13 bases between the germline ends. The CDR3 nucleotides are TGTGCCAGCAGTCTGGGGGACGGTCTGAACACTGAAGCTTTCTTT. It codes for CASSLGDGLNTEAFF.

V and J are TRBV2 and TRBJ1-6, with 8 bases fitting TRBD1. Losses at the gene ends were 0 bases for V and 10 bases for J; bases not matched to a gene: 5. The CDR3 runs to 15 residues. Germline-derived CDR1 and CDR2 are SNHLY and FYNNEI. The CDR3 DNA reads TGTGCCAGCAGTGAAGCGACAGGGGTCCGCTCACCCCTCCACTTT. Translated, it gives CASSEATGVRSPLHF.

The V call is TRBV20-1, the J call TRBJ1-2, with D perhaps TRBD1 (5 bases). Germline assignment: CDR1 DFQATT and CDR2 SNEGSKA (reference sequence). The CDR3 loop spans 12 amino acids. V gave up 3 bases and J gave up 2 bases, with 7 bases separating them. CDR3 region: CSASRANYGYTF. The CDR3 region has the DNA TGCAGTGCTAGCAGGGCGAACTATGGCTACACCTTC.

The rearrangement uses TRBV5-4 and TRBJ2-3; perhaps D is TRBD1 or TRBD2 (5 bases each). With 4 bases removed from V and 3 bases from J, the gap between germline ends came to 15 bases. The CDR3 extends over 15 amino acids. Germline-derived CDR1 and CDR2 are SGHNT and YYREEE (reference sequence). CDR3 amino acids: CASSRVGVGTDTQYF. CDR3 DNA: TGTGCCAGCAGCCGAGTGGGGGTAGGGACAGATACGCAGTATTTT. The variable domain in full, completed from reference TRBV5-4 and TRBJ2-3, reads ETGVTQSPTHLIKTRGQQVTLRCSSQSGHNTVSWYQQALGQGPQFIFQYYREEENGRGNFPPRFSGLQFPNYSSELNVNALELDDSALYLCASSRVGVGTDTQYFGPGTRLTVL.

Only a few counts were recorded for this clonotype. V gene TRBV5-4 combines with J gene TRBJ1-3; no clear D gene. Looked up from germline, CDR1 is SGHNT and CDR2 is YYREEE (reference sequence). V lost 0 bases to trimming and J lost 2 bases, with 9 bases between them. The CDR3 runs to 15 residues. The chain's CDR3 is CASSLEAGTGNTIYF. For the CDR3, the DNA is TGTGCCAGCAGCTTGGAGGCGGGAACTGGAAACACCATATATTTT.

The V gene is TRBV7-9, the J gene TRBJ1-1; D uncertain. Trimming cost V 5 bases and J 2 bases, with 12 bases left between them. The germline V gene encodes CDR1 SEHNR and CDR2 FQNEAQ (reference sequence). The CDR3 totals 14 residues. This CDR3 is CASSPPEGNTEAFF. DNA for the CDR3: TGTGCCAGCAGCCCTCCGGAGGGAAACACTGAAGCTTTCTTT.